This is a list of T cell receptor beta chains from one sample in a study of human T cells and chemical hapten exposure. TCRdb processed the RACE reads anew with MiXCR; each CDR3 protein has one entry. The table has just under 350,000 distinct CDR3 sequences, approximately 6.9% seen once; the top ten hold roughly 7.9%. This sample comprised whole blood, obtained in connection with sensitization to the hapten diphenylcyclopropenone (DPC). The source is a woman aged 18 to 35 with alopecia areata. Some clones in this sample may be carry-over from other donors' samples. CDR3s include the opening cysteine and the closing phenylalanine or tryptophan. Expanded clones get a size class; other rows say once, few or many, or leave the size out.

TRBV20-1,many,CSASKGTGDYNEQFF
TRBV2,many,CASTPGTNTGELFF
TRBV5-1,many,CASSLGTGETQYF
TRBV2,.,CASSQGKLQDGELFF
TRBV19,few,CASRRMRDALYGYTF
TRBV14,.,CASSQAHERYF
TRBV27,.,CASSFDSTGELFF
TRBV4-3,few,CASSPLGLIGEKLFF
TRBV6-2/TRBV6-3,few,CASSYNRRTLNSPLHF
TRBV3-1,.,CASSQGFTGANTGELFF
TRBV13,.,CASSTGTGGAEAFF
TRBV6-1,.,CASRQLDNEKLFF
TRBV18,few,CASSRAGGQGTEAFF
TRBV29-1,few,CSVVGLAGVTSTDTQYF
TRBV5-1,.,CASSLQGRGNTEAFF
TRBV6-5,.,CASTTGAGGSDTQYF
TRBV7-9,few,CASSPGQGWSEQYF
TRBV11-2,few,CASSLKGGNTIYF
TRBV27,.,CASSQQTGPSSYEQYF
TRBV4-3,many,CASSQDRNRGRTDTQYF
TRBV6-5,many,CASSYLGFSYNEQFF
TRBV12-3/TRBV12-4,.,CASSYSPVGDGYTF
TRBV7-2,.,CASSKTGTQETQYF
TRBV10-2,few,CASSVSGSGDRVQYF
TRBV10-3,many,CAISVPTLSSYEQYF
TRBV12-3/TRBV12-4,.,CASSTPGPIYEQYF
TRBV7-3,many,CASSLTATAEAFF
TRBV6-1,.,CASRERQGTLFSNQPQHF
TRBV7-8,many,CASSLGGGLSTDTQYF
TRBV29-1,few,CSVLGQNYGYTF
TRBV6-1,few,CASNRDRDSYNSPLHF
TRBV9,few,CASSTGFNQPQHF
TRBV28,few,CASRGRDRVTHEQFF
TRBV7-9,.,CASRKWDRVDYGYTF
TRBV27,few,CASSFQGRYSGANVLTF
TRBV2,.,CASSEVAGGRSTDTQYF
TRBV6-1,.,CASRGFRFALYTEAFF
TRBV21-1,many,CASTYAIQNIQYF
TRBV6-2/TRBV6-3,many,CASISRGQSTGELFF
TRBV6-2/TRBV6-3,.,CASSPGTSGGRNEQFF
TRBV28,few,CASNLDRLTEKLFF
TRBV6-1,many,CASSGTLTDRDPGELFF
TRBV10-3,many,CAIRPGPGGDEQFF
TRBV6-2/TRBV6-3,few,CASSSQGVFEFF
TRBV6-5,many,CASSFRDRDQPQHF
TRBV12-3/TRBV12-4,many,CASSRTGRTEAFF
TRBV10-2,few,CASILGQANTEAFF
TRBV29-1,many,CSGSGTPESGQFF